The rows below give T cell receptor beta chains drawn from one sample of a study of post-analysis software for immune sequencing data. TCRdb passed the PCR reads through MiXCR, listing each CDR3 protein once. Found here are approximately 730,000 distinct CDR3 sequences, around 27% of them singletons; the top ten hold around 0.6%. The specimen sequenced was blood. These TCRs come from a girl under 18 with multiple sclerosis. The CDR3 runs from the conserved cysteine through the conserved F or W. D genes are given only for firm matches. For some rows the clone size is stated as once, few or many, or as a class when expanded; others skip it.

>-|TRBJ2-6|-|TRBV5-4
CASSLRRSSGANVLTF
TGTGCCAGCAGCTTGAGGCGGAGCTCTGGGGCCAACGTCCTGACTTTC
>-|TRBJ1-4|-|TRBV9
CASSRTASNEKLFF
TGTGCCAGCAGTCGGACAGCGAGTAATGAAAAACTGTTTTTT
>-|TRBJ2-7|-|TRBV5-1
CASSSRGDSTYNEQYF
TGCGCCAGCAGCTCGAGGGGGGACTCCACCTACAATGAGCAGTACTTC
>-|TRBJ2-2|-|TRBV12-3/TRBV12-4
CASSLLGAGELFF
TGTGCCAGCAGCCTTCTAGGGGCCGGGGAGCTGTTTTTT
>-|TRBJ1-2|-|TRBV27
CASSGGHGYTF
TGTGCCAGCAGTGGGGGGCATGGCTACACCTTC
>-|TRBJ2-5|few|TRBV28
CASTPRGTGAVKETQYF
TGTGCCAGCACCCCGAGGGGGACGGGAGCGGTGAAAGAGACCCAGTACTTC
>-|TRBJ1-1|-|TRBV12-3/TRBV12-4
CASSSMGWGEAFF
TGTGCCAGCAGTTCAATGGGGTGGGGTGAAGCTTTCTTT
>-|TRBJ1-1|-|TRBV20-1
CSARSFSLSSREAFF
TGCAGTGCTAGGAGTTTTAGCTTAAGTAGTCGTGAAGCTTTCTTT
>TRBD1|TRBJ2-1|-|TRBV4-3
CASSQATGTGRNELFF
TGCGCCAGCAGCCAAGCTACCGGGACAGGGAGAAATGAGCTGTTCTTC
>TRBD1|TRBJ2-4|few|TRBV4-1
CASSLGTGAGIAKDIQYF
TGCGCCAGCAGCCTGGGGACAGGGGCTGGAATAGCCAAAGACATTCAGTACTTC
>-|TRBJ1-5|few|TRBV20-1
CSARDRNQPQHF
TGCAGTGCTAGAGATCGGAATCAGCCCCAGCATTTT
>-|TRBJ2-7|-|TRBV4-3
CASSQDSGHEQYF
TGCGCCAGCAGCCAAGACTCAGGGCACGAGCAGTACTTC
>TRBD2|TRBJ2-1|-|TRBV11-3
CASSRGEVRDEQFF
TGTGCCAGCAGCCGGGGGGAGGTACGGGATGAGCAGTTCTTC
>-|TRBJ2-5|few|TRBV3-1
CASSPERGTQYF
TGTGCCAGCAGCCCAGAACGGGGGACCCAGTACTTC
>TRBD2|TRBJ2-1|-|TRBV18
CASSLKTSGPNNEQFF
TGTGCCAGCTCCCTGAAGACTAGCGGACCTAACAATGAGCAGTTCTTC
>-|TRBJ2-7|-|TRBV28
CATMKDSYEQYF
TGTGCCACCATGAAGGACTCCTACGAGCAGTACTTC
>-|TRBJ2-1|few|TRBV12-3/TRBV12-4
CASHPLATRSYNEQFF
TGTGCCAGCCATCCTCTAGCGACTAGGTCCTACAATGAGCAGTTCTTC
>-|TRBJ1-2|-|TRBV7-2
CASLMGSDGYTF
TGTGCCAGCTTGATGGGGTCTGATGGCTACACCTTC
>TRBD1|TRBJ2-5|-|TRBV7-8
CASTRNPGQDLRETQYF
TGTGCCAGCACCAGAAATCCCGGACAGGACCTTCGGGAGACCCAGTACTTC
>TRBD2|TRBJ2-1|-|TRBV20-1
CSALTSGGTNEQFF
TGCAGTGCCCTTACTAGCGGGGGTACCAATGAGCAGTTCTTC
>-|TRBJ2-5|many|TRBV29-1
CSAGQETQYF
TGCAGCGCCGGACAAGAGACCCAGTACTTC
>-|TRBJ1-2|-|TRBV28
CASSLLSYGYTF
TGTGCCAGCAGTTTGTTGAGTTATGGCTACACCTTC
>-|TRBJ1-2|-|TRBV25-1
CASSPGTSGYTF
TGTGCCAGCAGCCCCGGGACCTCTGGCTACACCTTC
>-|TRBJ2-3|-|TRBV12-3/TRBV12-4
CALSGGTDTQYF
TGTGCCCTGTCAGGGGGCACAGATACGCAGTATTTT
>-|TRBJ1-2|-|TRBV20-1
CSAPEGDTSGYTF
TGCAGTGCTCCTGAGGGGGACACTAGTGGCTACACCTTC
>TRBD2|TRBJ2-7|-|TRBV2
CASRLRRTGGLAGLYEQYF
TGTGCCAGCAGACTCCGGAGGACAGGCGGACTAGCGGGGCTCTACGAGCAGTACTTC
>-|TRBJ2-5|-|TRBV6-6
CASLSRQDWGTQYF
TGTGCCAGTCTTAGTAGGCAGGACTGGGGGACCCAGTACTTC
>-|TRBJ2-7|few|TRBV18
CASSPLEGSYEQYF
TGTGCCAGCTCACCCCTTGAAGGCTCCTACGAGCAGTACTTC